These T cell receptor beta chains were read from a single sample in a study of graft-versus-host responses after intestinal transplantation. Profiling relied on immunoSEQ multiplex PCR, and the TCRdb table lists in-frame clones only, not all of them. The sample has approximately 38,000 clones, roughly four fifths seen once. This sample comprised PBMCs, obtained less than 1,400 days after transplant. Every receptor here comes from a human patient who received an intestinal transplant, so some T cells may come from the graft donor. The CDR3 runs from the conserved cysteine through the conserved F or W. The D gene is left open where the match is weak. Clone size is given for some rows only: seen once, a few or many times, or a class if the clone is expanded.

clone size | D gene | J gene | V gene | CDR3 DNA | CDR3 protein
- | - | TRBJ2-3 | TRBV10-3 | TGTGCCACTCGCCCCGGTCCGACTGGTACGCAGTATTTT | CATRPGPTGTQYF
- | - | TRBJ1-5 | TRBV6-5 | TGTGCCAGCAGTTACACCGCCCAGGCGGGTTGGCCCCAGCATTTT | CASSYTAQAGWPQHF
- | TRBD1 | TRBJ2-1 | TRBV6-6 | TGTGCCAGCAGCTCGTCCGGGACAGGGGGCGAGCAGTTCTTC | CASSSSGTGGEQFF
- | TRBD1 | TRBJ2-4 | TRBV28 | TGTGCCAGCAGCCTTTTACAGGGGCTAGCCAAAAACATTCAGTACTTC | CASSLLQGLAKNIQYF
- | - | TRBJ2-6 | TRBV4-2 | TGTGCCAGCAGCCAAGGGGACACTGAACTCGCTGGGGCCAACGTCCTGACTTTC | CASSQGDTELAGANVLTF
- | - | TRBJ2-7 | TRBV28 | TGTGCCAGCGCGCCCAGCGGGCGTGCCTACGAGCAGTACTTC | CASAPSGRAYEQYF
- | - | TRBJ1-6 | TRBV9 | TGTGCCAGCAGCGTAGAGGCGGGAATGTCACCCCTCCACTTT | CASSVEAGMSPLHF
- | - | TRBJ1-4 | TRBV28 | TGTGCCAGCAGTTTCATAAGGACCGCGGGAACTAATGAAAAACTGTTTTTT | CASSFIRTAGTNEKLFF
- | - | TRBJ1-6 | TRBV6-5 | TGTGCCAGCAGTTACTTCGACACGTGGAATTCACCCCTCCACTTT | CASSYFDTWNSPLHF
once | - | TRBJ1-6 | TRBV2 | TGTGCCAGCAGTGAAACTTTGGGAGAATTTAATTCACCCCTCCACTTT | CASSETLGEFNSPLHF
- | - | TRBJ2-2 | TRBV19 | TGTGCCAGTAGTAGACCAGGGCGCGACACCGGGGAGCTGTTTTTT | CASSRPGRDTGELFF
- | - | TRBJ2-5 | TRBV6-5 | TGTGCCACCCTTCACGACCTGCTGGGGACCCAGTACTTC | CATLHDLLGTQYF
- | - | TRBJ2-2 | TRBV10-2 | TGCGCCAGCAGTTTGACAGACACCGGGGAGCTGTTTTTT | CASSLTDTGELFF
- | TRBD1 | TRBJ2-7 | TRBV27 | TGTGCCAGCAGCGACGCAGGGGGCGCATTCTTAAGGGGACCCTACGAGCAGTACTTC | CASSDAGGAFLRGPYEQYF
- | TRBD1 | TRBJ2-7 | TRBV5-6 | TGTGCCAGCAGCAAGGCCGGGACAGGGTATTACGAGCAGTACTTC | CASSKAGTGYYEQYF
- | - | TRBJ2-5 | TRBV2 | TGTGCCAGCAGTTCCCACGGGGGTAGGGACAGAAGAATTCAAGAGACCCAGTACTTC | CASSSHGGRDRRIQETQYF
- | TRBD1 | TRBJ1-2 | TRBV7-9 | TGTGCCAGCAGCCTTACTGGGGACAGGGGGCGAAACTATGGCTACACCTTC | CASSLTGDRGRNYGYTF